The source of this T cell receptor beta chain is a study of T cell responses to AZD1222 COVID-19 vaccine. The study's findings and limits: Clonal diversity may have been underestimated in mostly white British donors. A rise in Spike-specific TCR breadth and depth followed two AZD1222 doses.

This clone was observed once. The target antigen is unknown. Second-dose recipients at about 4 or about 12 weeks were treated as one pooled group. The CDR3 contains 14 residues. V was pared by 4 bases and J by 1 base, with 10 bases between. CDR1 and CDR2 from the germline V gene are LGHDT and YNNKEL (reference sequence). Libraries were prepared by immunoSEQ multiplex PCR; TCRdb keeps only in-frame clonotypes and omits some of them. This sample has roughly 140,000 clones, with around nine tenths found just once. The chain combines TRBV3-1 (or the pseudogene TRBV3-2) with TRBJ1-1; D remains unclear. Source: peripheral blood, taken 28 days after the second AZD1222 dose. The receptor was isolated from an adult who received the AZD1222 COVID-19 vaccine. The CDR3 coding sequence is TGTGCCAGCAGCCCTGGGCCTGGGAACACTGAAGCTTTCTTT. It translates to CASSPGPGNTEAFF.